A single T cell receptor (beta chain) is shown here with its context. The antigen remains unidentified. Because the CDR3's place on the DNA is in doubt, the DNA is left out and the CDR3 is given as listed by TCRdb. The data derive from a study of T cell responses to AZD1222 COVID-19 vaccine. Study findings and constraints: Baseline serostatus was positive in only a handful of AZD1222 recipients. The study found Spike-specific TCR breadth and depth rose after two AZD1222 doses. Researchers report vaccine-associated CD4 TCRs spanning spike, with dominance at 160-218 and 743-854. A mostly white British donor set with more females was recruited, and clonal diversity was possibly underestimated.

The method was immunoSEQ multiplex PCR; TCRdb's version includes in-frame clones alone and lacks a portion of them. The sample has more than 70,000 clones, approximately 90% seen once. The CDR3 spans 16 residues, counting both ends. CDR1 and CDR2 from the germline V gene are SGHVS and FQNEAQ. This chain uses TRBV7-8 with TRBJ1-3. This specimen was peripheral blood, taken 28 days after the second AZD1222 dose. This receptor was taken from an adult who received the AZD1222 COVID-19 vaccine. This CDR3 reads CASSTRTFGSGNTIYF.